The rows below give T cell receptor beta chains drawn from one sample of a study of blood T cell repertoires in COVID-19. Profiling relied on immunoSEQ multiplex PCR, and the TCRdb table lists in-frame clones only, not all of them. Of 65,000 to 85,000 clones listed, 70% to 85% are singletons. Material: peripheral blood. The receptor set was obtained from a man in his forties or fifties with active or convalescent COVID-19. The CDR3 runs from the conserved cysteine through the conserved F or W. Each record gives: V gene, D gene, J gene, clone size, CDR3 protein, CDR3 DNA. A D gene is named only where the DNA matches it firmly. Not every row has a clone size; where given, it reads once, few, many or a size class.

TRBV5-1,NA,TRBJ2-1,NA,CASSLVPGSSYNEQFF,TGCGCCAGCAGCTTGGTTCCAGGAAGCTCCTACAATGAGCAGTTCTTC
TRBV28,NA,TRBJ1-2,few,CASSSASQDANYGYTF,TGTGCCAGCAGCTCCGCGTCACAGGACGCTAACTATGGCTACACCTTC
TRBV7-3,NA,TRBJ2-6,NA,CASSPHSGANVLTF,TGTGCCAGCAGCCCCCACTCTGGGGCCAACGTCCTGACTTTC
TRBV11-1,NA,TRBJ1-4,NA,CASSHGGNEKLFF,TGTGCCAGCAGCCACGGGGGTAATGAAAAACTGTTTTTT
TRBV2,TRBD1,TRBJ2-1,NA,CASSEKGQISYNEQFF,TGTGCCAGCAGTGAAAAGGGACAGATATCCTACAATGAGCAGTTCTTC
TRBV30,TRBD1,TRBJ2-6,NA,CAWSLRDRASGANVLTF,TGTGCCTGGAGTCTCCGGGACAGGGCCTCTGGGGCCAACGTCCTGACTTTC
TRBV7-3,NA,TRBJ2-3,NA,CASSTDSWDTQYF,TGTGCCAGCAGCACCGACAGTTGGGATACGCAGTATTTT
TRBV11-2,TRBD2,TRBJ2-3,NA,CASSFGGGGRPTDTQYF,TGTGCCAGCAGCTTCGGGGGCGGGGGGAGGCCCACAGATACGCAGTATTTT
TRBV14,NA,TRBJ1-3,NA,CASSQGERFLSGNTIYF,TGTGCCAGCAGCCAAGGGGAGCGGTTCCTCTCTGGAAACACCATATATTTT
TRBV9,NA,TRBJ1-2,few,CASSPPGQRANYGYTF,TGTGCCAGCAGCCCCCCCGGACAGAGAGCTAACTATGGCTACACCTTC
TRBV27,NA,TRBJ2-3,NA,CASSLSLDRVRDTQYF,TGTGCCAGCAGTTTATCACTGGACAGAGTCCGAGATACGCAGTATTTT
TRBV10-2,TRBD2,TRBJ2-3,NA,CATRRSGGAGDTQYF,TGCGCCACCAGGAGGTCGGGGGGGGCGGGAGATACGCAGTATTTT
TRBV20-1,NA,TRBJ2-7,NA,CSARDMGGQYF,TGCAGTGCTAGAGATATGGGGGGGCAGTACTTC
TRBV9,NA,TRBJ2-5,NA,CASSQYGRQEETQYF,TGTGCCAGCAGCCAGTATGGCAGGCAGGAAGAGACCCAGTACTTC
TRBV2,TRBD1,TRBJ1-5,few,CASGTGALFSNQPQHF,TGTGCCAGCGGGACAGGGGCCCTCTTTAGCAATCAGCCCCAGCATTTT
TRBV12-3/TRBV12-4,NA,TRBJ1-1,NA,CASQLLGGTEAFF,TGTGCCAGCCAGCTCTTGGGGGGCACTGAAGCTTTCTTT
TRBV4-3,TRBD1,TRBJ1-2,NA,CASSLQGDGYTF,TGCGCCAGCAGCCTGCAGGGGGACGGCTACACCTTC
TRBV7-6,NA,TRBJ2-7,NA,CASSLGTVGEQYF,TGTGCCAGCAGCTTAGGAACCGTCGGGGAGCAGTACTTC
TRBV4-1,NA,TRBJ2-7,few,CASSQVATSIYEQYF,TGCGCCAGCAGCCAAGTCGCGACTAGTATCTACGAGCAGTACTTC
TRBV9,TRBD1,TRBJ2-3,once,CASSDRGLVGDTQYF,TGTGCCAGCAGCGACAGGGGGCTTGTCGGTGATACGCAGTATTTT
TRBV12-3/TRBV12-4,NA,TRBJ1-1,NA,CASSTRTDTEAFF,TGTGCCAGCAGTACCCGGACAGACACTGAAGCTTTCTTT
TRBV7-2,TRBD2,TRBJ2-1,NA,CASSFRWGGVYNEQFF,TGTGCCAGCAGCTTTCGGTGGGGGGGGGTCTACAATGAGCAGTTCTTC
TRBV5-5,TRBD1,TRBJ1-3,NA,CASSLGGQGYGNTIYF,TGTGCCAGCAGCTTGGGGGGACAGGGATATGGAAACACCATATATTTT
TRBV9,TRBD2,TRBJ2-1,NA,CASALGIAGLNEQFF,TGTGCCAGCGCCCTGGGAATAGCGGGGCTCAATGAGCAGTTCTTC
TRBV7-8,NA,TRBJ2-7,NA,CASSLAPVREQYF,TGTGCCAGCAGCTTAGCACCGGTGCGCGAGCAGTACTTC
TRBV5-1,NA,TRBJ2-7,NA,CASSMGGRAGEQYF,TGCGCCAGCAGCATGGGGGGCAGGGCTGGAGAGCAGTACTTC
TRBV7-9,TRBD1,TRBJ1-3,NA,CASSLTTGAGNTIYF,TGTGCCAGCAGTCTGACGACAGGGGCTGGAAACACCATATATTTT
TRBV10-3,TRBD2,TRBJ2-1,NA,CAISDRAGADNEQFF,TGTGCCATCAGTGATCGAGCGGGGGCGGACAATGAGCAGTTCTTC
TRBV5-6,TRBD1,TRBJ1-4,NA,CASSLYRGHEKLFF,TGTGCCAGCAGCTTGTACAGGGGACATGAAAAACTGTTTTTT
TRBV6-5,NA,TRBJ2-7,NA,CASSVRERDYEQYF,TGTGCCAGCAGCGTCCGCGAGAGGGACTACGAGCAGTACTTC
TRBV7-3,TRBD1,TRBJ1-2,NA,CASSLTGGPGYGYTF,TGTGCCAGCAGCTTGACAGGGGGGCCTGGCTATGGCTACACCTTC
TRBV30,TRBD1,TRBJ2-3,NA,CAWTLGTGGRTDTQYF,TGTGCCTGGACCCTCGGGACAGGGGGCCGGACAGATACGCAGTATTTT
TRBV6-5,TRBD1,TRBJ1-3,NA,CASSYGQGVPTIYF,TGTGCCAGCAGTTACGGGCAGGGGGTTCCCACCATATATTTT
TRBV27,NA,TRBJ1-6,NA,CASSYGGSYNSPLHF,TGTGCCAGCAGTTATGGAGGGTCCTATAATTCACCCCTCCACTTT
TRBV19,TRBD2,TRBJ2-1,NA,CASSSGRHNEQFF,TGTGCCAGTAGTAGCGGGAGGCACAATGAGCAGTTCTTC
TRBV7-2,TRBD1,TRBJ1-2,NA,CASSLGQGGYGYTF,TGTGCCAGCAGCTTAGGACAGGGGGGGTATGGCTACACCTTC
TRBV11-2,NA,TRBJ2-7,few,CASSSEWNEQYF,TGTGCCAGCAGCTCGGAGTGGAACGAGCAGTACTTC
TRBV9,TRBD2,TRBJ2-3,NA,CASSVFSGNTDTQYF,TGTGCCAGCAGCGTGTTTAGCGGGAACACAGATACGCAGTATTTT
TRBV2,TRBD2,TRBJ2-2,NA,CASSGGRRLAGSGELFF,TGTGCCAGCAGTGGGGGGAGGAGACTAGCCGGGAGCGGGGAGCTGTTTTTT
TRBV29-1,NA,TRBJ2-7,NA,CSVKDTSYYEQYF,TGCAGCGTTAAGGACACGTCCTACTACGAGCAGTACTTC
TRBV4-1,NA,TRBJ2-1,NA,CASSQDLYNEQFF,TGCGCCAGCAGCCAAGATCTGTACAATGAGCAGTTCTTC
TRBV19,NA,TRBJ1-2,NA,CASKLSTDYGYTF,TGTGCCAGTAAACTCTCAACCGACTATGGCTACACCTTC